This T cell receptor (beta chain) was profiled in a study of cytomegalovirus exposure and HLA in healthy donors. The study, taken as a whole, reports: It was confirmed in vitro that three of the CMV-associated chains were specific for CMV antigens.

Here immunoSEQ multiplex PCR was the method, and the copy in TCRdb shows in-frame clones only, minus some. This sample has 250,000 to 350,000 clones; just over 85% occur once, and the top ten carry around 0.84%. About this clone: What it recognizes is unknown.

The receptor was isolated from a woman aged 18 to 35 in good health and CMV-seronegative. Sequenced sample: PBMCs.

As DNA, the CDR3 is TGTGCCAGTGCCGGGACTAAACCTTACGAGCAGTACTTC. It codes for CASAGTKPYEQYF. The chain combines TRBV6-5 with TRBJ2-7, with 7 bases that match TRBD2. V gave up 9 bases and J gave up 4 bases; unmatched junction bases: 9. In germline, CDR1 is MNHEY, CDR2 SVGAGI. The CDR3 runs to 13 residues.